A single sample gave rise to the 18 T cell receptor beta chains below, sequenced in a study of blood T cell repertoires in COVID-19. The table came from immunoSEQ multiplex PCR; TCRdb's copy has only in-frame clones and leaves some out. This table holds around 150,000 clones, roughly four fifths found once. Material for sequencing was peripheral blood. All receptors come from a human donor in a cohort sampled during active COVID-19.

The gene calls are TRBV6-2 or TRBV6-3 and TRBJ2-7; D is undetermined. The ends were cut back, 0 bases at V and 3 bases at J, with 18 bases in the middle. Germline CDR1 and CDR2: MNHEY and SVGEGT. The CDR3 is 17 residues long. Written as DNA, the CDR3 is TGTGCCAGCAGTTACTCGAGTTGGAGTTCTAGTGTCTACGAGCAGTACTTC. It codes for CASSYSSWSSSVYEQYF.

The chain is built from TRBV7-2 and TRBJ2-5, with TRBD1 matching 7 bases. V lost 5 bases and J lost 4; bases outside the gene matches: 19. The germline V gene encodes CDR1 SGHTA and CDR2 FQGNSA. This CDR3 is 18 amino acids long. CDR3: CASSPRVGTADISETQYF. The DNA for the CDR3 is TGTGCCAGCAGCCCTAGGGTGGGGACAGCAGACATTTCAGAGACCCAGTACTTC.

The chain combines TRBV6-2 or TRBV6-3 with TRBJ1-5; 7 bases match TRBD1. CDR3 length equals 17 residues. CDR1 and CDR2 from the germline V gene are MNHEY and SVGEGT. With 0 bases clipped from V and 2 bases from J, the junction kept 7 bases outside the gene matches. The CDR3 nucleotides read TGTGCCAGCAGTTACTCAGGGGGCCGGCGACGCAATCAGCCCCAGCATTTT. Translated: CASSYSGGRRRNQPQHF.

Here the CDR3 reads CATERELDNEQFF. The CDR3 DNA is TGTGCCACAGAGCGGGAGCTGGACAATGAGCAGTTCTTC. The genes are TRBV10-3 and TRBJ2-1, with 8 bases fitting TRBD2. The CDR3 has 13 residues. Germline loops: CDR1 ENHRY, CDR2 SYGVKD. Losses at the gene ends were 10 bases for V and 5 bases for J; bases not matched to a gene: 7.

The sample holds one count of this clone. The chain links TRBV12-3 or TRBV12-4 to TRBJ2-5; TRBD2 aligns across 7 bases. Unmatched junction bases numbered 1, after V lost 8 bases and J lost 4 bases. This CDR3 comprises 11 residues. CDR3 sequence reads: CASGGGETQYF. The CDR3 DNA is TGTGCCAGCGGGGGGGGAGAGACCCAGTACTTC.

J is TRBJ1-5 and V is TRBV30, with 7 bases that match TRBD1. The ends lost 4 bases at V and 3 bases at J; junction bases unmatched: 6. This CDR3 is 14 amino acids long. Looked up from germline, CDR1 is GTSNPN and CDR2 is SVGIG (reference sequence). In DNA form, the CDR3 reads TGTGCCTGGACCCCGGGACAGACCAATCAGCCCCAGCATTTT. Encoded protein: CAWTPGQTNQPQHF.

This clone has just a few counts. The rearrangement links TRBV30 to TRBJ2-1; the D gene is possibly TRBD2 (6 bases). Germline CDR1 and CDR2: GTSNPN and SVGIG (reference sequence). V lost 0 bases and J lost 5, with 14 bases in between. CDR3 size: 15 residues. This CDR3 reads CAWSVPDYRHNEQFF. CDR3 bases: TGTGCCTGGAGTGTCCCGGACTACCGCCACAATGAGCAGTTCTTC.

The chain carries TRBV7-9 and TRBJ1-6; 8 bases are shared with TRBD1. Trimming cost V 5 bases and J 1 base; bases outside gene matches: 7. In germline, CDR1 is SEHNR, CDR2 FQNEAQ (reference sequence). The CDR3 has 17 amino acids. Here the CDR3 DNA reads TGTGCCAGCAGCCCTAACAGGGGGTCGTCCTATAATTCACCCCTCCACTTT. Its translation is CASSPNRGSSYNSPLHF.

Here the CDR3 DNA reads TGTGCCATCATCCGGGACAGGGGTACCTACGAGCAGTACTTC. Translated, it gives CAIIRDRGTYEQYF. The chain is built from TRBV10-3 and TRBJ2-7; 10 bases map to TRBD1. The V gene end was trimmed by 7 bases and the J gene end by 2 bases; junction bases not matched to a gene: 5. The germline V gene encodes CDR1 ENHRY and CDR2 SYGVKD. The length of the CDR3 is 14 residues.

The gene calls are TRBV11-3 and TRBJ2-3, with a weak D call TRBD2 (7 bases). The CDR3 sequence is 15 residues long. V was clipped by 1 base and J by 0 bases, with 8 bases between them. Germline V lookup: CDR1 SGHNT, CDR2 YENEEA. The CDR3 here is CASSLGGGSTDTQYF. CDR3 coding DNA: TGTGCCAGCAGCTTAGGGGGGGGCAGCACAGATACGCAGTATTTT. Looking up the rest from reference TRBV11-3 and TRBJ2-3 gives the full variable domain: EAGVVQSPRYKIIEKKQPVAFWCNPISGHNTLYWYLQNLGQGPELLIRYENEEAVDDSQLPKDRFSAERLKGVDSTLKIQPAELGDSAVYLCASSLGGGSTDTQYFGPGTRLTVL.

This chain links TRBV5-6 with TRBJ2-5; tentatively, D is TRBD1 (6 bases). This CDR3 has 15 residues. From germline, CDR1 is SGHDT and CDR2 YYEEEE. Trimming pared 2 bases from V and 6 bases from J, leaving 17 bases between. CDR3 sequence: CASSFLQGDRKTQYF. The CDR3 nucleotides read TGTGCCAGCAGCTTTCTACAGGGAGATCGGAAGACCCAGTACTTC.

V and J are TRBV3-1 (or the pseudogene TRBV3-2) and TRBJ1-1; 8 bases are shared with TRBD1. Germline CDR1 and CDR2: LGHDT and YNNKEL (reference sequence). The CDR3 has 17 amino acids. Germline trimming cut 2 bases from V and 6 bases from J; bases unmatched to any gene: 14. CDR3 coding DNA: TGTGCCAGCAGCCAAAAGATGTCAGGGGGCGTCTTTTCTGAAGCTTTCTTT. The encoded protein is CASSQKMSGGVFSEAFF.

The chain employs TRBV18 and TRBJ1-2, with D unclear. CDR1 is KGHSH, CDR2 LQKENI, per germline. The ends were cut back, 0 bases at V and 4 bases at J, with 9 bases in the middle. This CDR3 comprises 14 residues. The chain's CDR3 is CASSPPRPAYGYTF. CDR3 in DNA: TGTGCCAGCTCACCACCGAGGCCGGCCTATGGCTACACCTTC.

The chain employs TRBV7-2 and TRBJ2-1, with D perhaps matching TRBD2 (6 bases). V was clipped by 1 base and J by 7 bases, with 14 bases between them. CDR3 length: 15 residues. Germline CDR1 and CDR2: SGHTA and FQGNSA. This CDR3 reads CASSLVGTQVNEQFF. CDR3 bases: TGTGCCAGCAGCTTAGTTGGGACTCAAGTGAATGAGCAGTTCTTC. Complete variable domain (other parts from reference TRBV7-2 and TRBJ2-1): GAGVSQSPSNKVTEKGKDVELRCDPISGHTALYWYRQSLGQGLEFLIYFQGNSAPDKSGLPSDRFSAERTGGSVSTLTIQRTQQEDSAVYLCASSLVGTQVNEQFFGPGTRLTVL.

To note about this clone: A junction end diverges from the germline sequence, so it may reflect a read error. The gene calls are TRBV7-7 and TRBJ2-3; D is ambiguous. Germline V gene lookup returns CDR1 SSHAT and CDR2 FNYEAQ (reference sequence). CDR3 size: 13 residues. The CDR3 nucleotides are TGTGCTAGCAGCCCCTCGGGCACAGATACGCAGTATTTT. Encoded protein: CASSPSGTDTQYF.

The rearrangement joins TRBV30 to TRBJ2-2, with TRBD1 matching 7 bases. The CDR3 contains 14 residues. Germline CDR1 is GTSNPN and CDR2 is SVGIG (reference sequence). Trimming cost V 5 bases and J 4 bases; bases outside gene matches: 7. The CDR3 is CAWFDRDATGELFF. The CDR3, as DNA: TGTGCCTGGTTCGACAGGGACGCCACCGGGGAGCTGTTTTTT.

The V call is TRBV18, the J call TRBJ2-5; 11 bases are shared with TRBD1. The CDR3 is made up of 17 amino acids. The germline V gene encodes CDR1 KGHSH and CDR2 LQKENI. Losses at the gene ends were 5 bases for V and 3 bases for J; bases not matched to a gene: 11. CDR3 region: CASSSLPGQGAEETQYF. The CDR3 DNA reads TGTGCCAGCTCATCGCTTCCCGGACAGGGGGCCGAAGAGACCCAGTACTTC.

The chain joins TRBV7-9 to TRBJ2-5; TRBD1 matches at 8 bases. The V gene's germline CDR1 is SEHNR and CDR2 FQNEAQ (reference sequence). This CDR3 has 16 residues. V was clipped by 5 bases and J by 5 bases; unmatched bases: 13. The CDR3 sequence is CASSPPRQGFWETQYF. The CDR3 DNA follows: TGTGCCAGCAGCCCCCCTCGACAGGGGTTTTGGGAGACCCAGTACTTC.